These T cell receptor beta chains were read from a single sample in a study of identical twins. From the 5' RACE reads, TCRdb called clonotypes with MiXCR, one entry per CDR3 protein. The sample shows a few hundred thousand distinct CDR3 sequences, around 15% of them seen only once. The sample was also reused in another study, on yellow fever vaccine responses in identical twins.

Input material: CD4+ T cells sorted from blood. These receptor sequences come from a woman aged 18-29 years in good health. Both conserved end residues are part of each CDR3. A D gene is named only where the DNA matches it firmly. Clone size is given for some rows only: seen once, a few or many times, or a class if the clone is expanded.

cdr3_aa	cdr3_nt	clone_size	d_call	v_call	j_call
CASSSRTGKDTGELFF	TGCGCCAGCAGCTCCCGGACAGGGAAGGACACCGGGGAGCTGTTTTTT	many	TRBD1	TRBV5-1	TRBJ2-2
CASSESVTDTQYF	TGTGCCAGCAGTGAGTCAGTCACAGATACGCAGTATTTT	once	.	TRBV2	TRBJ2-3
CASSLVAGPYNEQFF	TGCGCCAGCAGCTTGGTAGCGGGACCCTACAATGAGCAGTTCTTC	many	TRBD2	TRBV5-1	TRBJ2-1
CASSLILARNEQFF	TGTGCCAGCAGCTTAATCCTAGCCCGCAATGAGCAGTTCTTC	few	.	TRBV11-2	TRBJ2-1
CASSLGSGGQGLYTF	TGTGCCAGCAGCTTAGGAAGTGGGGGACAGGGCCTCTACACCTTC	.	TRBD1	TRBV7-9	TRBJ1-2
CASSKSPEQYF	TGTGCCAGCAGCAAATCCCCCGAGCAGTACTTC	.	.	TRBV21-1	TRBJ2-7
CASSFVAPNTGELFF	TGTGCCAGCAGTTTCGTGGCGCCGAACACCGGGGAGCTGTTTTTT	few	.	TRBV12-3/TRBV12-4	TRBJ2-2
CASSHRVEETQYF	TGTGCCAGCAGTCACAGGGTCGAGGAGACCCAGTACTTC	.	.	TRBV12-3/TRBV12-4	TRBJ2-5
CSASFMARGIFSNEQFF	TGCAGTGCTAGCTTTATGGCGAGGGGGATCTTCAGTAATGAGCAGTTCTTC	few	.	TRBV20-1	TRBJ2-1
CASRPDRGLWDEQFF	TGTGCCAGCAGACCCGACAGGGGGCTTTGGGATGAGCAGTTCTTC	few	TRBD1	TRBV2	TRBJ2-1
CSAWPSGTGELFF	TGCAGTGCATGGCCTAGCGGCACCGGGGAGCTGTTTTTT	few	TRBD2	TRBV20-1	TRBJ2-2
CASSFGQKSNYGYTF	TGTGCCAGCAGTTTCGGGCAGAAATCTAACTATGGCTACACCTTC	.	.	TRBV28	TRBJ1-2
CASSLATPAGVLNEQFF	TGTGCCAGCAGCTTAGCTACCCCAGCGGGAGTTCTTAATGAGCAGTTCTTC	.	TRBD2	TRBV7-8	TRBJ2-1
CASTPARVYTEAFF	TGTGCCAGCACCCCAGCTAGGGTATACACTGAAGCTTTCTTT	.	.	TRBV5-8	TRBJ1-1
CATSRGGGNTGELFF	TGTGCCACCAGCAGAGGAGGGGGGAACACCGGGGAGCTGTTTTTT	.	.	TRBV15	TRBJ2-2
CASSLAQGTQYF	TGTGCCAGCAGCTTAGCGCAAGGGACCCAGTACTTC	few	.	TRBV7-9	TRBJ2-5
CSAREGTSGGETQYF	TGCAGTGCTAGAGAAGGGACTAGCGGGGGAGAGACCCAGTACTTC	few	TRBD2	TRBV20-1	TRBJ2-5
CASSWTGGAEYEQYF	TGCGCCAGCAGCTGGACAGGGGGCGCAGAATACGAGCAGTACTTC	.	TRBD1	TRBV5-1	TRBJ2-7
CASSEEVGELFF	TGTGCCAGCAGTGAAGAGGTCGGGGAGCTGTTTTTT	few	.	TRBV2	TRBJ2-2
CASSAGTFYQPQHF	TGTGCCAGCAGCGCCGGGACCTTCTATCAGCCCCAGCATTTT	many	.	TRBV12-3/TRBV12-4	TRBJ1-5
CSARDQDRGLQTQYF	TGCAGTGCTAGAGATCAGGACAGGGGTTTACAGACCCAGTACTTC	few	TRBD1	TRBV20-1	TRBJ2-5
CASSLLQGVAGELFF	TGCGCCAGCAGCTTGTTGCAGGGGGTAGCCGGGGAGCTGTTTTTT	.	TRBD1	TRBV5-1	TRBJ2-2
CASSRDREGGGELFF	TGTGCCAGCAGCCGGGACAGGGAAGGGGGCGGGGAGCTGTTTTTT	.	TRBD1	TRBV12-3/TRBV12-4	TRBJ2-2
CASSRTDPEWIGELFF	TGTGCCAGCTCACGAACGGACCCGGAGTGGATCGGGGAGCTGTTTTTT	.	.	TRBV18	TRBJ2-2
CASSYGPVGPSGYTF	TGTGCCAGCAGTTACGGGCCAGTGGGTCCATCTGGCTACACCTTC	.	.	TRBV6-2/TRBV6-3	TRBJ1-2
CASTRVSTDTQYF	TGTGCCAGCACACGGGTTAGTACAGATACGCAGTATTTT	.	.	TRBV12-3/TRBV12-4	TRBJ2-3
CASRRTGFGGYTF	TGTGCCAGCAGAAGGACAGGGTTTGGTGGCTACACCTTC	.	TRBD1	TRBV6-4	TRBJ1-2
CAIRTGGEETQYF	TGTGCCATCAGGACAGGGGGTGAAGAGACCCAGTACTTC	few	TRBD1	TRBV10-3	TRBJ2-5